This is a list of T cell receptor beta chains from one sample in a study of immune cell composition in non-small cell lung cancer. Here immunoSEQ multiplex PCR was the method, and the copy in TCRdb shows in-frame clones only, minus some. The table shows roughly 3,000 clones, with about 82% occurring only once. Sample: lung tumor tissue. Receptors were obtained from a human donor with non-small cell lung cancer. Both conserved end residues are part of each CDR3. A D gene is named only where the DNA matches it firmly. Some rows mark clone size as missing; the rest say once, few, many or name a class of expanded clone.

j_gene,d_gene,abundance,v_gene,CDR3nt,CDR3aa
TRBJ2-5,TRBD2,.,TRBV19,TGTGCCAGTAGTAGTGGGACTAGCGGTCTCCTGGAGACCCAGTACTTC,CASSSGTSGLLETQYF
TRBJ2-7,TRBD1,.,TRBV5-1,TGCGCCAGCAGCACCGGACAGGGGGCGACCTACGAGCAGTACTTC,CASSTGQGATYEQYF
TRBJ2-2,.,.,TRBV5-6,TGTGCCAGCAGCTTGTGGAGGGAGGACACCGGGGAGCTGTTTTTT,CASSLWREDTGELFF
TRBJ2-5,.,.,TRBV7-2,TGTGCCAGCAGCCCCATCCGGGACCAGTACTTC,CASSPIRDQYF
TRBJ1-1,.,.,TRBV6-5,TGTGCCAGCAGCCCCGGCCGGGGAAAAGCTTTCTTT,CASSPGRGKAFF
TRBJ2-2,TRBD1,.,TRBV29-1,TGCAGCGTCGGCGGACAGGGAGTCGGCACCGGGGAGCTGTTTTTT,CSVGGQGVGTGELFF
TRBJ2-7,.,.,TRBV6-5,TGTGCCAGCAGTTACAGTGGACTGGGACTCTCCTACGAGCAGTACTTC,CASSYSGLGLSYEQYF
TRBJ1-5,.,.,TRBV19,TGTGCCAGTAGTCCGGCGGGGGTATTGCAGCCCCAGCATTTT,CASSPAGVLQPQHF
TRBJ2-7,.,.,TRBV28,TGTGCCAGCAGTTGGGCCCGAGACAGCCCCTACGAGCAGTACTTC,CASSWARDSPYEQYF
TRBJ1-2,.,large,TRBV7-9,TGTGCCAGCAGTCGGTCCTATGGCTACACCTTC,CASSRSYGYTF
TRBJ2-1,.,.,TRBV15,TGTGCCACCAGCAGGTCCGGGACTTGGGGGGATGAGCAGTTCTTC,CATSRSGTWGDEQFF
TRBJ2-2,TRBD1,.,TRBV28,TGTGCCAGCAGTCCCTTGGGACAGAAGGACACCGGGGAGCTGTTTTTT,CASSPLGQKDTGELFF
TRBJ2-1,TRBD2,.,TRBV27,TGTGCCAGCTCTCCGTTTCTAGCGGCCCTTTACAATGAGCAGTTCTTC,CASSPFLAALYNEQFF
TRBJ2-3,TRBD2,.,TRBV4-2,TGTGCCAGCAGCCAAGCCCCTAGCGGGAGCAGCAGAGATACGCAGTATTTT,CASSQAPSGSSRDTQYF
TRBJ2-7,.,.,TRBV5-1,TGCGCCAGCAGCTTGGGACAGCCTCCCTACGAGCAGTACTTC,CASSLGQPPYEQYF
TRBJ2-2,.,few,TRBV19,TGTGCCAGTAGTATGGCAACCCTTAACACCGGGGAGCTGTTTTTT,CASSMATLNTGELFF
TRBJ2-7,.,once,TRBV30,TGTGCCTGGGCGTCTAGCCCCTACGAGCAGTACTTC,CAWASSPYEQYF
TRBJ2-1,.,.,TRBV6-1,TGTGCCAGCAGAGAGGGAGGACCAAACAATGAGCAGTTCTTC,CASREGGPNNEQFF
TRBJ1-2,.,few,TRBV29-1,TGCAGCGCCAGAAGGCCGGGGGGACCCTATGGCTACACCTTC,CSARRPGGPYGYTF
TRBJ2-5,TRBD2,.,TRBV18,TGTGCCAGCTCACCCCAGGCTAGCGGGGATCGAAGGGCCCAGTACTTC,CASSPQASGDRRAQYF
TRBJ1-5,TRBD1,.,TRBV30,TGTGCCTGGAGTTGGACAGGGGGTTCCCAGTCCCAGCATTTT,CAWSWTGGSQSQHF
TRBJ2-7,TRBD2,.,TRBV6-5,TGTGCCAGCAGTCCCCTGACTAGCGGGAGGCACGAGCAGTACTTC,CASSPLTSGRHEQYF
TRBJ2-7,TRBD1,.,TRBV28,TGTGCCAGCAAGCTTGGGACAGGGTCCTCCGAGCAGTACTTC,CASKLGTGSSEQYF
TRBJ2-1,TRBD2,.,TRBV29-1,TGCAGCGTTGATCTCGCGGGAGTCTTCTCCTACAATGAGCAGTTCTTC,CSVDLAGVFSYNEQFF
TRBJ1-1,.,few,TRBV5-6,TGTGCCAGCAGCGCGGGGTGGCGGCCAAACACTGAAGCTTTCTTT,CASSAGWRPNTEAFF
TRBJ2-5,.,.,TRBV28,TGTGCCAGCAGCTCGCGTCGGGATGATCAAGAGACCCAGTACTTC,CASSSRRDDQETQYF
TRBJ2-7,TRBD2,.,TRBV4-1,TGCGCCAGCAGCCTACAACCCACTAGCGGGAGCTACGAGCAGTACTTC,CASSLQPTSGSYEQYF
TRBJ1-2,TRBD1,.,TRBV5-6,TGTGCCAGCAGCTTCAAGGGGGACAGGGGCCTCTATGGCTACACCTTC,CASSFKGDRGLYGYTF
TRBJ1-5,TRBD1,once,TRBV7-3,TGTGCCAGCAGCTCGAGGGGACAGGGGACGGATCAGCCCCAGCATTTT,CASSSRGQGTDQPQHF
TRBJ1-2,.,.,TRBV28,TGTGCCAGCAGTTCCCCGGGGGGCGGGGAGGCTAACTATGGCTACACCTTC,CASSSPGGGEANYGYTF
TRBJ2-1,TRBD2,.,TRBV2,TGTGCCAGCAGCGACCTGGGACTAGCGGGAGTGATCAATGAGCAGTTCTTC,CASSDLGLAGVINEQFF
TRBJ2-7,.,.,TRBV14,TGTGCCAGCAGCCCTCTCGACAGCATCTACGAGCAGTACTTC,CASSPLDSIYEQYF
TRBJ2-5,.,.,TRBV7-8,TGTGCCAGCAGCTTAGGGTGGGGCACTCAAGAGACCCAGTACTTC,CASSLGWGTQETQYF
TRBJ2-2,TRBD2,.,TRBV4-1,TGCGCCAGCAGCCGCCTTGGACTAGCCGGCGACACCGGGGAGCTGTTTTTT,CASSRLGLAGDTGELFF
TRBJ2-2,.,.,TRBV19,TGTGCCAGTAGTAACCGGCCCAGGGGCACCGGGGAGCTGTTTTTT,CASSNRPRGTGELFF
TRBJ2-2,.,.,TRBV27,TGTGCCAGCAGTTTATTAGATCGCGGGGAGCTGTTTTTT,CASSLLDRGELFF
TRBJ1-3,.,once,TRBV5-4,TGTGCCAGCAGCTCGGCACAGGGCGGCGTAGCGAACACCATATATTTT,CASSSAQGGVANTIYF
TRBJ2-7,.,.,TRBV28,TGTGCCAGCAGTTTTCGGGGGTTAATCGAGCAGTACTTC,CASSFRGLIEQYF
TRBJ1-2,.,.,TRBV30,TGTGCCTGGAGTGTACGGGGGAGGGATGGCTACACCTTC,CAWSVRGRDGYTF
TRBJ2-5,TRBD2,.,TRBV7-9,TGTGCCAGCAGCGCACGGACTAGCGGATATTCGGGAGAGACCCAGTACTTC,CASSARTSGYSGETQYF
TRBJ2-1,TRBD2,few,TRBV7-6,TGTGCCAGCAGCATGGGGGCACTAGCGGAGTACAATGAGCAGTTCTTC,CASSMGALAEYNEQFF
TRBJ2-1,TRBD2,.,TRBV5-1,TGCGCCAGCAGCTTGTGGGCGCCGGGGGAGGGTGAGCAGTTCTTC,CASSLWAPGEGEQFF
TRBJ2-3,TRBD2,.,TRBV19,TGTGCCAGTAGTATGGGGACTAGCGGGAGAGTTTCCTCGACGCAGTATTTT,CASSMGTSGRVSSTQYF
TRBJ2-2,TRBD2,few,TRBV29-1,TGCAGCGTCTTAGCGGGCGGCGGGGAGCTGTTTTTT,CSVLAGGGELFF
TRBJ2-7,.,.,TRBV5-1,TGCGCCAGCAGCTCGGGACAATTCTACGAGCAGTACTTC,CASSSGQFYEQYF
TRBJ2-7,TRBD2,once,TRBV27,TGTGCCAGCAGTTTGATGGGACTAGCGGGAGTTCCTCTTAGCGAGCAGTACTTC,CASSLMGLAGVPLSEQYF